This record looks at one T cell receptor beta chain sequence and its context. Antigen unknown. With a much larger clone just one base away, this may be a read error. The sample comes from a study of breast tumors, draining lymph nodes, adjacent tissues. This CDR3 is built from 16 residues. Trimming removed 5 bases from V and 5 bases from J; junction bases left unmatched: 14. Germline V gene lookup returns CDR1 KGHDR and CDR2 SFDVKD. The study, taken as a whole, reports: The lymph node origin of tumor T cells was framed as consistent with a hypothesis, not demonstrated. Tumor repertoires ranked between lymph nodes and nontumor tissue in diversity, with V and J gene preferences. Luminal-like breast cancer showed significantly greater tumor-nontumor repertoire similarity than basal-like breast cancer did.

TCRdb passed the multiplex PCR reads through MiXCR, listing each CDR3 protein once. The repertoire includes over 150,000 distinct CDR3 sequences, 30% to 35% of them detected once, and about 4% sits in the top ten. The lymph nodes were axillary draining lymph nodes from breast cancer patients. The sample was axillary lymph node tissue. This chain joins TRBV24-1 and TRBJ2-7, with TRBD1 matching 7 bases. The sequence was obtained from a female donor with breast cancer. Some clones in this sample may be carry-over from other donors' samples. For the CDR3, the DNA is TGTGCCACCAGTGCCCCGGAGAAGGGGGCAGTAGACGAGCAGTACTTC. Amino acid sequence: CATSAPEKGAVDEQYF.